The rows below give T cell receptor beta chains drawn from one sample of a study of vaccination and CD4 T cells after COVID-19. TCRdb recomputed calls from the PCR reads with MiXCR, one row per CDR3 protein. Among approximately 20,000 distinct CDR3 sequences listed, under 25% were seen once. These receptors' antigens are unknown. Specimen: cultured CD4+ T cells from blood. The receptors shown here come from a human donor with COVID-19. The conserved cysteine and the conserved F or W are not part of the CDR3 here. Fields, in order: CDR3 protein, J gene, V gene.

ASSLEGGQPQH	TRBJ1-5	TRBV7-2
ASSVRGISPLH	TRBJ1-6	TRBV28
ASSFPGSPNEQF	TRBJ2-1	TRBV5-1
ASSLVDGLATEAF	TRBJ1-1	TRBV5-6
ASRYFGQGAGELF	TRBJ2-2	TRBV27
AITGTGGFNTGELF	TRBJ2-2	TRBV10-3
ASSPAGGHSEQF	TRBJ2-1	TRBV12-3/TRBV12-4
ASSFGAGTGQGLQETQY	TRBJ2-5	TRBV27
ASANGDSRLNQPQH	TRBJ1-5	TRBV19
ASSEGTGETQY	TRBJ2-5	TRBV2
ASSGGGLNEQF	TRBJ2-1	TRBV12-3/TRBV12-4
ASSEGGTRGYT	TRBJ1-2	TRBV2
ASNVQGSYEQY	TRBJ2-7	TRBV2
ASSRSGPNQPQH	TRBJ1-5	TRBV5-1
ASSLGGLGLVSGANVLT	TRBJ2-6	TRBV7-9
ASTLTDRGVYEQY	TRBJ2-7	TRBV7-3
ASSFGTSVLEQY	TRBJ2-7	TRBV11-3
ASSLDRGVETQY	TRBJ2-5	TRBV5-8
ASSPGGAYEQY	TRBJ2-7	TRBV7-9
ASSSIDRPSAF	TRBJ1-1	TRBV12-3/TRBV12-4
SVGVSRNQPQH	TRBJ1-5	TRBV29-1
ASSPGLEYEQY	TRBJ2-7	TRBV19
ASSQGIGGIYGYT	TRBJ1-2	TRBV3-1
SATQGAFSSNQPQH	TRBJ1-5	TRBV20-1